The clone carrying this T cell receptor (beta chain) has ten or more counts. Trimming took 6 bases from V and 1 from J, leaving 12 bases between them. The CDR3 sequence is 14 residues long. The data derive from a study of T cells in Graves' hyperthyroidism and ophthalmopathy. Lactation, pregnancy, other autoimmune disease or uncontrolled infection excluded patients. There were TCR beta CDR3 regions amplified from RNA transcripts. HTBI primers were used for first-round RT-PCR of the TCR CDR3. TCRdb re-derived calls from the multiplex PCR reads in MiXCR, one entry per CDR3 protein. This sample yields under 450,000 distinct CDR3 sequences, of which approximately 18% are seen a single time; around 35% belongs to the top ten.

The receptor was derived from a woman in her 30s with Graves' hyperthyroidism that later progressed to Graves' ophthalmopathy. The chain carries TRBV12-3 or TRBV12-4 and TRBJ1-1, with unresolved D. The sample comprised blood. DNA of the CDR3: TGTGCCAGCAGCCTCTCCAGCGGGAACACTGAAGCTTTCTTT. Protein sequence: CASSLSSGNTEAFF.